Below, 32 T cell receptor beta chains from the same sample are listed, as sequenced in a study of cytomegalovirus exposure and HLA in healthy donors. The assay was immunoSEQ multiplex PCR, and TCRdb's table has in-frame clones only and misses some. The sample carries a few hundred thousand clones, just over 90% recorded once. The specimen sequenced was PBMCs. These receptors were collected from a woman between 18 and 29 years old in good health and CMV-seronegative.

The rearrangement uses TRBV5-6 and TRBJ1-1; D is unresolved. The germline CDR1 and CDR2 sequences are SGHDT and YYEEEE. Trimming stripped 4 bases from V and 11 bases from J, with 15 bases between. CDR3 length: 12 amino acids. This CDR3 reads CASSDLRGIAFF. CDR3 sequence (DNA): TGTGCCAGCAGCGACTTGCGGGGTATTGCTTTCTTT.

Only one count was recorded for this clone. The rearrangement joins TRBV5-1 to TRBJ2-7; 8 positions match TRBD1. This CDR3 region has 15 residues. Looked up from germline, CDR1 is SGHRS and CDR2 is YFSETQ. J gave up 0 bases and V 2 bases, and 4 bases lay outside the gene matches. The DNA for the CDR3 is TGCGCCAGCAGCTTCACAGGGGGAAGCTCCTACGAGCAGTACTTC. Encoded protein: CASSFTGGSSYEQYF.

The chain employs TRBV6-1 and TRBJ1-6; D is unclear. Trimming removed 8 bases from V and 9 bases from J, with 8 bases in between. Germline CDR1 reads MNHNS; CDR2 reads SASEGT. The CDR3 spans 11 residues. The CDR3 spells CASLGSSPLHF. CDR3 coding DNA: TGTGCCAGCCTCGGTTCTTCACCCCTCCACTTT.

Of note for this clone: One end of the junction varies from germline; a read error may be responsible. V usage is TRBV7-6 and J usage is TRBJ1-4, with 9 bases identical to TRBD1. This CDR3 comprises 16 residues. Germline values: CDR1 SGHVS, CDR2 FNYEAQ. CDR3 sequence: CASSVAPGQGNEKLFF. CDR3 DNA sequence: TGTGCCAGCAGCGTAGCGCCCGGACAGGGGAATGAAAAACTGTTTTTT.

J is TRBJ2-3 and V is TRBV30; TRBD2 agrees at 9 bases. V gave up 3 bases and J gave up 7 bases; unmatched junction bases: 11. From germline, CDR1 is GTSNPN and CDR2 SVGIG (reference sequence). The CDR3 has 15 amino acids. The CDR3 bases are TGTGCCTGGAGCGATCTAGCGGGATCCGGGTATACGCAGTATTTT. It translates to CAWSDLAGSGYTQYF.

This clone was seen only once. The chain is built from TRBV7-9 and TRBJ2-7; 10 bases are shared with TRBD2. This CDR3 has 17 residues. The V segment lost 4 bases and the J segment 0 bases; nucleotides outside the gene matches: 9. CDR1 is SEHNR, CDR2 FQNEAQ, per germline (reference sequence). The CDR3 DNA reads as TGTGCCAGCAGCTCACAACCTGGACTAGCGGCCTCCTACGAGCAGTACTTC. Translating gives CASSSQPGLAASYEQYF.

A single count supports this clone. CDR3 bases: TGTGCCAGCAGCCAAGCCCTTCTGCTCAGCTCCTACAATGAGCAGTTCTTC. It is translated as CASSQALLLSSYNEQFF. V gene TRBV14 combines with J gene TRBJ2-1, with no clear D. Germline CDR1 reads SGHDN; CDR2 reads FVKESK. The CDR3 loop spans 17 amino acids. With 1 base removed from V and 0 bases from J, the gap between germline ends came to 13 bases.

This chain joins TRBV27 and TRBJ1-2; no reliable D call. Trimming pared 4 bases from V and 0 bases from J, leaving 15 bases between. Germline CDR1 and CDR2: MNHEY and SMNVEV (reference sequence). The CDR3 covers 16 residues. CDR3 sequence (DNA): TGTGCCAGCAGTTCCGAGTACTTCGCTGCTAACTATGGCTACACCTTC. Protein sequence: CASSSEYFAANYGYTF.

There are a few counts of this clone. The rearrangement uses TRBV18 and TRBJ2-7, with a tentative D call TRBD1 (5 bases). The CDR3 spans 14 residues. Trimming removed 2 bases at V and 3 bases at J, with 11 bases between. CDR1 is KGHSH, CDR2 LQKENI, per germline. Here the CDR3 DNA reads TGTGCCAGCTCACCAACAGACAGCCTCTACGAGCAGTACTTC. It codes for CASSPTDSLYEQYF.

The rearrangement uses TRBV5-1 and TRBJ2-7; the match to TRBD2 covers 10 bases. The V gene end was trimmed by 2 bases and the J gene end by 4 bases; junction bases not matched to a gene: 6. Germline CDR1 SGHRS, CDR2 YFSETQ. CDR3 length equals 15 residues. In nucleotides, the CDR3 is TGCGCCAGCAGCTTCGCTAGCGGGAGAAGTTACGAGCAGTACTTC. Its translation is CASSFASGRSYEQYF. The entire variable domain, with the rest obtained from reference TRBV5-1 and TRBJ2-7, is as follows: KAGVTQTPRYLIKTRGQQVTLSCSPISGHRSVSWYQQTPGQGLQFLFEYFSETQRNKGNFPGRFSGRQFSNSRSEMNVSTLELGDSALYLCASSFASGRSYEQYFGPGTRLTVT.

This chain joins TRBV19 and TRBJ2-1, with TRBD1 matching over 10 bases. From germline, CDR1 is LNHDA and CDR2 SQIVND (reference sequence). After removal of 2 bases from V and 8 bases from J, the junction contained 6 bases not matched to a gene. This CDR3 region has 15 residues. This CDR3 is CASSIPDRGRYEQFF. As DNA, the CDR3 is TGTGCCAGTAGTATACCGGACAGGGGGAGGTATGAGCAGTTCTTC.

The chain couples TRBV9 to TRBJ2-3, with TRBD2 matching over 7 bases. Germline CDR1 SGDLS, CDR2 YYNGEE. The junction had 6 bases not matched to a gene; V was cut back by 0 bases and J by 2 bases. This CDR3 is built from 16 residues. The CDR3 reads CASSVASGPFTDTQYF. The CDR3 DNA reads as TGTGCCAGCAGCGTAGCTAGCGGCCCTTTCACAGATACGCAGTATTTT.

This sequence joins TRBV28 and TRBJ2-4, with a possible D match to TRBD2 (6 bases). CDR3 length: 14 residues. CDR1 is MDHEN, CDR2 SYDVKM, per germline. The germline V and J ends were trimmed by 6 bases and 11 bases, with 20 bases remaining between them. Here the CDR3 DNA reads TGTGCCAGCAGACCCGGGACTCCGGATAGTTTTCAGTACTTC. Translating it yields CASRPGTPDSFQYF.

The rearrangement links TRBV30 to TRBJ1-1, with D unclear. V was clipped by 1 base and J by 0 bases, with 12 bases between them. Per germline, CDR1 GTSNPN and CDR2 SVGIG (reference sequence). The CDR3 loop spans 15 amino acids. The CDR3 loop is CAWSGAVGLNTEAFF. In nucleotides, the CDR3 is TGTGCCTGGAGTGGGGCAGTTGGGCTGAACACTGAAGCTTTCTTT.

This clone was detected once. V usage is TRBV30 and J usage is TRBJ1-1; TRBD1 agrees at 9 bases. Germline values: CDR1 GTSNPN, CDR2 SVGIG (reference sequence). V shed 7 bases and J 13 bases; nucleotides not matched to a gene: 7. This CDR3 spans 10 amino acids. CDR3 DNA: TGTGCCTCCCCGGACAGGGGAGGTTTCTTT. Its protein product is CASPDRGGFF.

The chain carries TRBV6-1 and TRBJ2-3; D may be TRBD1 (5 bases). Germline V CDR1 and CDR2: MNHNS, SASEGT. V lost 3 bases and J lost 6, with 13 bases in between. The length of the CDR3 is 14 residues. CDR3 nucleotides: TGTGCCAGCAGTGAGACAGTCCTCAGGGATACGCAGTATTTT. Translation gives CASSETVLRDTQYF.

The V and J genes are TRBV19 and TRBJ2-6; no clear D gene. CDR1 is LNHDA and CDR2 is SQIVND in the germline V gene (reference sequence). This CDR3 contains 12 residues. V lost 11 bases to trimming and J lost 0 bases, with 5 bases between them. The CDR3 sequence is CASYSGANVLTF. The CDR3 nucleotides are TGTGCCTCCTACTCTGGGGCCAACGTCCTGACTTTC. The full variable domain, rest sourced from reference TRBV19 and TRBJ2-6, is DGGITQSPKYLFRKEGQNVTLSCEQNLNHDAMYWYRQDPGQGLRLIYYSQIVNDFQKGDIAEGYSVSREKKESFPLTVTSAQKNPTAFYLCASYSGANVLTFGAGSRLTVL.

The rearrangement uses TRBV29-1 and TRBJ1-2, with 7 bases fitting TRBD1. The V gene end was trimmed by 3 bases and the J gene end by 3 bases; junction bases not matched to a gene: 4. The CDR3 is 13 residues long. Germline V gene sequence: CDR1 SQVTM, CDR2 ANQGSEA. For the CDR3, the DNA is TGCAGCGTTGACGGAGGGGGCGACTATGGCTACACCTTC. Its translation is CSVDGGGDYGYTF.

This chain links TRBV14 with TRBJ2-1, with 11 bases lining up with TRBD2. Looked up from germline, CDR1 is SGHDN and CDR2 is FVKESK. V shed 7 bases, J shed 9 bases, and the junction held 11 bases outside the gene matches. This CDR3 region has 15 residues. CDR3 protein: CASTPLTSGRGEQFF. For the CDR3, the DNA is TGTGCCAGCACCCCTCTCACTAGCGGGAGAGGTGAGCAGTTCTTC.

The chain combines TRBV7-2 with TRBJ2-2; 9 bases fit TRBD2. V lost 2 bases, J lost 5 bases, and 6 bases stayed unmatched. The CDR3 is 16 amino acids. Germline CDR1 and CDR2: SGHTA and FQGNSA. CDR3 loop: CASSLHSGSLTGELFF. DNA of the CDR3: TGTGCCAGCAGCTTACATAGCGGGAGTTTGACCGGGGAGCTGTTTTTT.

CDR3 protein: CAWSGLRFSETQETQYF. The CDR3, as DNA: TGTGCCTGGAGTGGACTGCGGTTTAGCGAGACACAAGAGACCCAGTACTTC. The chain employs TRBV30 and TRBJ2-5, with D maybe TRBD2 (5 bases). Deletions cut 1 base from V and 2 bases from J, with 20 bases between. The germline CDR1 and CDR2 sequences are GTSNPN and SVGIG (reference sequence). The CDR3 sequence is 17 residues long.

CDR3 residues: CASRDYYNYEQYF. CDR3 in DNA: TGTGCCAGCCGGGACTACTATAACTACGAGCAGTACTTC. The chain has TRBV28 and TRBJ2-7; 7 nucleotides agree with TRBD2. V shed 8 bases and J 3 bases; nucleotides not matched to a gene: 7. Per germline, CDR1 MDHEN and CDR2 SYDVKM. The CDR3 runs to 13 residues.

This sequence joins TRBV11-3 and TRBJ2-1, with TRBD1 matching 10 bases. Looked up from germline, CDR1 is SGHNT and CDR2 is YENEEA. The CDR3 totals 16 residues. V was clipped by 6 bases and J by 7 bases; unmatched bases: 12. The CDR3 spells CASSLPGQGSRNEQFF. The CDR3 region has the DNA TGTGCCAGCAGTCTCCCGGGACAGGGGTCGAGGAATGAGCAGTTCTTC. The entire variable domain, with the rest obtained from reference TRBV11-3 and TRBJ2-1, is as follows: EAGVVQSPRYKIIEKKQPVAFWCNPISGHNTLYWYLQNLGQGPELLIRYENEEAVDDSQLPKDRFSAERLKGVDSTLKIQPAELGDSAVYLCASSLPGQGSRNEQFFGPGTRLTVL.

As DNA, the CDR3 is TGTGCCAGCAGCTCCACGGCAGGGACTCCGAACACTGAAGCTTTCTTT. Protein sequence: CASSSTAGTPNTEAFF. This chain uses TRBV5-4 with TRBJ1-1; a possible D gene is TRBD1 (5 bases). Trimming left V 3 bases short and J 1 base short, with 16 bases between. The germline V gene has CDR1 SGHNT and CDR2 YYREEE (reference sequence). CDR3 length: 16 amino acids.

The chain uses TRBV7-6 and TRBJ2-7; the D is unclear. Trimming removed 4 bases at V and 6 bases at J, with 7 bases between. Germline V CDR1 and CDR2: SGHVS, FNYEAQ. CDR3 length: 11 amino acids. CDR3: CASSSGGEQYF. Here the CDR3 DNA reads TGTGCCAGCAGCTCGGGTGGCGAGCAGTACTTC.

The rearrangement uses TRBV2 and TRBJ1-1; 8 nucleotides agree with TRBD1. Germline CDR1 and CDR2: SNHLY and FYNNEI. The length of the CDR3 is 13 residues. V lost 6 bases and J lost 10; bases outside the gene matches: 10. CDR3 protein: CASSQGQGRGAFF. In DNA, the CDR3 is TGTGCCAGCAGCCAAGGACAGGGTAGGGGAGCTTTCTTT.

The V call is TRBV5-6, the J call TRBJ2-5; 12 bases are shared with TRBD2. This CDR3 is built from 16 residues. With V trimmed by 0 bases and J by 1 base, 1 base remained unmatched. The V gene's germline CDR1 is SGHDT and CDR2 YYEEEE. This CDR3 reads CASSLGLAGAQETQYF. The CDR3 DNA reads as TGTGCCAGCAGCTTGGGACTAGCGGGAGCCCAAGAGACCCAGTACTTC. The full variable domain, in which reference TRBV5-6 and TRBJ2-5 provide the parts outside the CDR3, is DAGVTQSPTHLIKTRGQQVTLRCSPKSGHDTVSWYQQALGQGPQFIFQYYEEEERQRGNFPDRFSGHQFPNYSSELNVNALLLGDSALYLCASSLGLAGAQETQYFGPGTRLLVL.

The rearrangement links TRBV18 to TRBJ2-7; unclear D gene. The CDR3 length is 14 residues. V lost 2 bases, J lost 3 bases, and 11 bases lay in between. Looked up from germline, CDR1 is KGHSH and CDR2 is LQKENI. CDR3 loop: CASSPTDGSYEQYF. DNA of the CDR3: TGTGCCAGCTCACCAACAGACGGAAGCTACGAGCAGTACTTC.

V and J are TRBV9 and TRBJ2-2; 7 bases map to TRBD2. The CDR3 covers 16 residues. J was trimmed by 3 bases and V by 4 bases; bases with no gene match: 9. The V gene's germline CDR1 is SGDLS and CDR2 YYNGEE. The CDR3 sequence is CASSHEVREDTGELFF. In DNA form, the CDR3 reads TGTGCCAGCAGCCACGAGGTACGGGAGGACACCGGGGAGCTGTTTTTT.

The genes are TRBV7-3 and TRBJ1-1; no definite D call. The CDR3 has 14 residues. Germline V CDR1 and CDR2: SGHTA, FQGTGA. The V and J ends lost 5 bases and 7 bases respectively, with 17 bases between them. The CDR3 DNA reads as TGTGCCAGCAGCGCTTTGGGTACGCGCGGTGAAGCTTTCTTT. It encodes CASSALGTRGEAFF.

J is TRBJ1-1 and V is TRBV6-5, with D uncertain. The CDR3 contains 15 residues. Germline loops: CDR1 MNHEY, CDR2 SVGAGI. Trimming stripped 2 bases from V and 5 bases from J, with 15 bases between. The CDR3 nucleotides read TGTGCCAGCAGTTACCTGGGAGTTGGAGGGACTGAAGCTTTCTTT. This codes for CASSYLGVGGTEAFF.

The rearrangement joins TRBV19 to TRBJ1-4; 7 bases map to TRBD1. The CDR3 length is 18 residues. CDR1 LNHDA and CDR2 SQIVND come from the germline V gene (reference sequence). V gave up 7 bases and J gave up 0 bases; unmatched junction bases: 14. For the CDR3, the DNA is TGTGCCAGTACCCGGACAGGAAAGACCACTGCAACTAATGAAAAACTGTTTTTT. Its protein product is CASTRTGKTTATNEKLFF. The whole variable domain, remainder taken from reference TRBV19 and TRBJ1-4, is DGGITQSPKYLFRKEGQNVTLSCEQNLNHDAMYWYRQDPGQGLRLIYYSQIVNDFQKGDIAEGYSVSREKKESFPLTVTSAQKNPTAFYLCASTRTGKTTATNEKLFFGSGTQLSVL.